These T cell receptor beta chains were read from a single sample in a study of control samples from healthy donors and cancer patients. Here immunoSEQ multiplex PCR was the method, and the copy in TCRdb shows in-frame clones only, minus some. This table has roughly 120,000 clones, approximately 95% appearing once. Material: blood. The receptor set was obtained from a man between 25 and 39 years old in good health. Both conserved end residues are part of each CDR3. The D gene is left open where the match is weak. Clone size is given for some rows only: seen once, a few or many times, or a class if the clone is expanded.

V gene	D gene	clone size	J gene	CDR3 protein	CDR3 DNA
TRBV10-3	NA	NA	TRBJ2-6	CAISEVQGVRAGANVLTF	TGTGCCATCAGTGAGGTCCAAGGGGTAAGGGCTGGGGCCAACGTCCTGACTTTC
TRBV7-3	NA	NA	TRBJ2-3	CASSLRRNTDTQYF	TGTGCCAGCAGCTTAAGACGGAACACAGATACGCAGTATTTT
TRBV6-5	TRBD1	NA	TRBJ1-1	CASRPGGADTEAFF	TGTGCCAGCAGGCCAGGGGGCGCGGACACTGAAGCTTTCTTT
TRBV19	NA	NA	TRBJ1-4	CASSTPTDVNEKLFF	TGTGCCAGTAGTACTCCGACGGACGTTAATGAAAAACTGTTTTTT
TRBV7-2	NA	NA	TRBJ2-1	CASSPGVLGEQFF	TGTGCCAGCAGCCCCGGGGTGTTAGGTGAGCAGTTCTTC
TRBV6-5	NA	NA	TRBJ1-3	CASRMGGTIYF	TGTGCCAGCAGGATGGGGGGCACCATATATTTT
TRBV18	NA	NA	TRBJ1-1	CASTSDRTAEAFF	TGTGCCAGCACATCCGACAGGACTGCTGAAGCTTTCTTT
TRBV18	NA	NA	TRBJ2-3	CASSPMGLPTDTQYF	TGTGCCAGCTCACCGATGGGACTCCCCACAGATACGCAGTATTTT
TRBV6-6	NA	NA	TRBJ2-7	CASSYSSEQLSYEQYF	TGTGCCAGCAGTTACTCGTCAGAGCAGCTGTCCTACGAGCAGTACTTC
TRBV5-1	TRBD1	NA	TRBJ2-5	CASSLERGLSETQYF	TGCGCCAGCAGCTTGGAAAGGGGGCTCTCAGAGACCCAGTACTTC
TRBV6-2/TRBV6-3	TRBD2	NA	TRBJ2-1	CASSQGGGLDNEQFF	TGTGCCAGCAGTCAGGGCGGGGGGTTGGACAATGAGCAGTTCTTC
TRBV19	NA	NA	TRBJ2-5	CASSPREVGDQETQYF	TGTGCCAGTAGTCCCCGTGAGGTCGGGGACCAAGAGACCCAGTACTTC
TRBV7-8	NA	NA	TRBJ1-4	CASSLERIRPEINEKLFF	TGTGCCAGCAGCTTAGAGAGGATCCGGCCAGAAATTAATGAAAAACTGTTTTTT
TRBV7-3	NA	NA	TRBJ2-3	CASSLIGGTDTQYF	TGTGCCAGCAGCTTAATAGGGGGCACAGATACGCAGTATTTT
TRBV6-2/TRBV6-3	TRBD2	NA	TRBJ2-4	CASSYSLGDGRNIQYF	TGTGCCAGCAGTTACTCATTAGGGGACGGGAGGAACATTCAGTACTTC
TRBV7-2	NA	NA	TRBJ1-5	CASSLGQTRKHQPQHF	TGTGCCAGCAGCTTAGGCCAAACTAGAAAACATCAGCCCCAGCATTTT
TRBV3-1/TRBV3-2	NA	NA	TRBJ1-2	CASRGPRAHYGYTF	TGTGCCAGCAGAGGACCTAGGGCTCACTATGGCTACACCTTC
TRBV11-2	NA	once	TRBJ2-1	CASSLDLPSNEQFF	TGTGCCAGCAGCTTAGATCTCCCCTCGAATGAGCAGTTCTTC
TRBV7-9	NA	NA	TRBJ1-1	CASSTSFGTEAFF	TGTGCCAGCAGTACGTCCTTTGGAACTGAAGCTTTCTTT
TRBV5-5	TRBD2	once	TRBJ2-7	CASSLAASGGAYEQYF	TGTGCCAGCAGCTTGGCGGCTAGCGGGGGGGCCTACGAGCAGTACTTC
TRBV14	NA	NA	TRBJ1-1	CASSRDKLNTEAFF	TGTGCCAGCAGCCGGGACAAGTTGAACACTGAAGCTTTCTTT
TRBV6-6	NA	NA	TRBJ1-2	CASSYSYREVYGYTF	TGTGCCAGCAGTTACTCTTACAGGGAAGTCTATGGCTACACCTTC
TRBV15	NA	NA	TRBJ2-1	CATSRESVQGYNEQFF	TGTGCCACCAGCAGGGAATCGGTACAGGGCTACAATGAGCAGTTCTTC
TRBV10-3	TRBD2	few	TRBJ2-7	CAISETLAGKYYEQYF	TGTGCCATCAGTGAGACCCTAGCGGGGAAGTACTACGAGCAGTACTTC
TRBV6-2/TRBV6-3	NA	once	TRBJ1-5	CASSYSGAGWSNQPQHF	TGTGCCAGCAGTTACTCGGGGGCCGGCTGGAGCAATCAGCCCCAGCATTTT
TRBV18	NA	NA	TRBJ2-1	CASSLDPRLGNEQFF	TGTGCCAGCTCACTCGACCCTAGATTAGGAAATGAGCAGTTCTTC
TRBV14	TRBD1	once	TRBJ2-3	CASSSWDREGFPQYF	TGTGCCAGCAGCAGCTGGGACAGGGAAGGTTTTCCGCAGTATTTT
TRBV15	NA	NA	TRBJ1-3	CATSHRAFSGNTIYF	TGTGCCACCAGCCACAGGGCCTTCTCTGGAAACACCATATATTTT
TRBV6-2/TRBV6-3	NA	NA	TRBJ2-2	CASSLQGSGELFF	TGTGCCAGCAGCCTCCAGGGGTCCGGGGAGCTGTTTTTT
TRBV6-1	NA	once	TRBJ1-6	CASSGRSLGSSYNSPLHF	TGTGCCAGCAGTGGAAGGAGCTTAGGGAGCTCCTATAATTCACCCCTCCACTTT
TRBV11-2	NA	NA	TRBJ2-1	CASSLVGVGGNEQFF	TGTGCCAGCAGCTTAGTCGGAGTAGGTGGCAATGAGCAGTTCTTC
TRBV7-2	NA	NA	TRBJ1-1	CASSGTGFEAFF	TGTGCCAGCAGCGGCACTGGCTTTGAGGCTTTCTTT
TRBV6-2/TRBV6-3	NA	NA	TRBJ2-7	CASSYGISYEQYF	TGTGCCAGCAGTTACGGGATCTCCTACGAGCAGTACTTC